This entry concerns a single T cell receptor (beta chain). This entry belongs to a study of blood T cell repertoires in COVID-19. Study as a whole: The samples span acute and convalescent COVID-19 from the United States, Italy and Spain. PBMCs, B-cell-depleted T cells, or T cells provided the cDNA or gDNA that made up the material.

V dropped 0 bases and J dropped 4 bases, with 7 bases sitting between them. This CDR3 is 13 amino acids long. The germline V gene has CDR1 SGHRS and CDR2 YFSETQ. Per the original data handling: Amplification of reference gene primers provided the estimated nucleated cell counts. The data were produced by immunoSEQ multiplex PCR, yet TCRdb's version contains in-frame clones alone and is incomplete. From that table come the V and J calls and clone size; the DNA was used to work out D and trimming. The sample includes about 190,000 clones, 85% to 90% of them seen just once. This study enrolled people aged about 18 to 90 from about 26 US geographic areas.

The chain carries TRBV5-1 and TRBJ2-5, with D maybe TRBD2 (6 bases). Source material: PBMCs or T cells enriched from blood (not recorded which). This sequence was found in a woman aged 40 to 55 in a cohort exposed to, infected with or recovered from COVID-19 (not recorded which). CDR3 loop: CASSLVGGETQYF. The CDR3 DNA follows: TGCGCCAGCAGCTTGGTGGGGGGAGAGACCCAGTACTTC.